The 25 T cell receptor beta chains given below trace back to one sample, sequenced in a study of blood T cells in healthy people across ages. The use of a sample-barcoded 5' primer and a J-beta primer mix characterized a second PCR of roughly 6 to 11 cycles. TCRdb called the 5' RACE reads again in MiXCR, with one record for every CDR3 protein. The sample holds 1.4 million or so distinct CDR3 sequences, around 40% seen once. Sequenced: blood. All receptors derive from a woman under 30 in good health.

DNA of the CDR3: TGTGCCAGCAGTTCGATAGGGGGCTACACCTTC. Translated, it gives CASSSIGGYTF. J is TRBJ1-2 and V is TRBV28; D remains unclear. Trimming took off 4 bases at V and 8 bases at J, with 8 bases between the two ends. CDR3 length: 11 residues. Per germline, CDR1 MDHEN and CDR2 SYDVKM.

This clonotype was seen only a few times. This chain uses TRBV6-2 or TRBV6-3 with TRBJ2-1; D may match TRBD1 or TRBD2 (5 bases each). There are 15 residues in the CDR3. Germline V gives CDR1 MNHEY, CDR2 SVGEGT. Trimming removed 2 bases from V and 6 bases from J, with 14 bases in between. CDR3 loop: CASSYRRDGRNEQFF. CDR3 nucleotides: TGTGCCAGCAGTTACCGTAGGGACGGCCGCAATGAGCAGTTCTTC.

The gene calls are TRBV20-1 and TRBJ1-2, with D unclear. The CDR3 has 13 residues. Trimming cost V 0 bases and J 2 bases, with 7 bases left between them. The germline V gene encodes CDR1 DFQATT and CDR2 SNEGSKA (reference sequence). CDR3 loop: CSARDPANYGYTF. In nucleotides, the CDR3 is TGCAGTGCTAGAGATCCAGCGAACTATGGCTACACCTTC.

The V call is TRBV20-1, the J call TRBJ1-2; D is ambiguous. Germline CDR1 reads DFQATT; CDR2 reads SNEGSKA (reference sequence). Trimming removed 3 bases at V and 1 base at J, with 9 bases between. The CDR3 has 13 amino acids. The CDR3 sequence is CSARNRDNYGYTF. CDR3 DNA sequence: TGCAGTGCTAGGAATCGGGATAACTATGGCTACACCTTC.

This clonotype was seen many times. One base away lies a much larger clone, so this may be a sequencing read error. The chain employs TRBV6-5 and TRBJ1-2, with a weak D call TRBD1 (5 bases). The germline CDR1 and CDR2 sequences are MNHEY and SVGAGI. The V and J ends lost 6 bases and 4 bases respectively, with 12 bases between them. The CDR3 covers 13 residues. The CDR3 sequence is CASRRGLFYGYTF. The DNA of the CDR3 is TGTGCCAGCAGAAGGGGACTGTTCTATGGCTACACCTTC.

J is TRBJ2-3 and V is TRBV24-1; 12 bases match TRBD2. Germline loops: CDR1 KGHDR, CDR2 SFDVKD. The V and J ends lost 9 bases and 10 bases, in that order; junction bases with no gene match: 13. CDR3 length: 15 amino acids. This chain's CDR3 is CATFGTSGPKQPQYF. The CDR3 nucleotides are TGTGCCACCTTTGGGACTAGCGGGCCCAAGCAGCCGCAGTATTTT.

The table lists this clonotype with a few counts. A single base separates this from a much larger clone, so it may be a read error. The genes are TRBV5-5 and TRBJ1-1; 7 bases match TRBD1. Germline V gene lookup returns CDR1 SGHKS and CDR2 YYEKEE (reference sequence). CDR3 size: 14 residues. Unmatched junction bases numbered 1, after V lost 2 bases and J lost 0 bases. The CDR3, as DNA: TGTGCCAGCAGCTTTACAGGGGTGAACACTGAAGCTTTCTTT. Translation gives CASSFTGVNTEAFF.

V and J are TRBV29-1 and TRBJ2-1; D remains unclear. Deletions cut 0 bases from V and 9 bases from J, with 18 bases between. Germline CDR1 reads SQVTM; CDR2 reads ANQGSEA. The CDR3 totals 15 residues. The DNA for the CDR3 is TGCAGCGTTGAAGATCGAGACTCGCCTGGCGGTGAGCAGTTCTTC. Its translation is CSVEDRDSPGGEQFF.

This chain connects TRBV25-1 to TRBJ2-1, with D tentatively TRBD2 (5 bases). The end of the DNA fits TRBJ2-7 better, so the J call may be wrong. The CDR3 loop spans 15 amino acids. In germline, CDR1 is MGHDK, CDR2 SYGVNS. The chain's CDR3 is CASSESGNSYNEQYF. In nucleotides, the CDR3 is TGTGCCAGCAGTGAATCGGGGAACTCCTACAATGAGCAGTACTTC.

This chain uses TRBV27 with TRBJ2-1; 9 nucleotides match TRBD2. Germline CDR1 MNHEY, CDR2 SMNVEV (reference sequence). The trim removed 4 bases at V and 8 bases at J, leaving 12 bases unmatched. The length of the CDR3 is 16 residues. The CDR3 here is CASSSPSSGMFDEQFF. The CDR3 coding sequence is TGTGCCAGCAGTTCTCCTTCTAGCGGGATGTTTGATGAGCAGTTCTTC.

This clonotype was counted between two and nine times. The gene calls are TRBV10-3 and TRBJ1-1; 8 bases match TRBD1. V trimming: 6 bases; J trimming: 6 bases; junction bases outside the gene matches: 9. Germline V gene lookup returns CDR1 ENHRY and CDR2 SYGVKD. CDR3 length: 14 amino acids. CDR3 bases: TGTGCCATCAGCCGGACAGGGCTTACCCCTGAAGCTTTCTTT. It specifies CAISRTGLTPEAFF.

This clonotype was seen a single time. The genes are TRBV7-9 and TRBJ2-1; tentative D call: TRBD1 (6 bases). The last part of the DNA fits TRBJ2-7 better; the J call may be wrong. Germline-derived CDR1 and CDR2 are SEHNR and FQNEAQ (reference sequence). The CDR3 spans 17 residues. This CDR3 is CASSPFQGSSSYNEQYF. DNA of the CDR3: TGTGCCAGCAGCCCCTTCCAGGGGTCAAGCTCCTACAATGAGCAGTACTTC.

This clonotype was counted between two and nine times. The chain joins TRBV12-3 or TRBV12-4 to TRBJ1-1; D is unresolved. Trimming shortened V by 4 bases and J by 7 bases, and 10 bases separated the two germline ends. The CDR3 sequence is 12 residues long. In nucleotides, the CDR3 is TGTGCCAGCAGTTACTCGTATCTTGAAGCTTTCTTT. It is translated as CASSYSYLEAFF.

Remarks on this clonotype: At one end, the junction sequence differs from germline, possibly due to a read error. This chain links TRBV12-3 or TRBV12-4 with TRBJ1-5, with D possibly matching TRBD1 (5 bases). There are 14 residues in the CDR3. CDR3 DNA: TGTGTCAGCAAGCAGGGTGCTAGCAATCAGCCCCAGCATTTT. Amino acids: CVSKQGASNQPQHF.

With respect to this clonotype: A far more abundant clone sits one base away, making this likely a read error. This rearrangement joins TRBV12-3 or TRBV12-4 to TRBJ2-7; no clear D. Trimming removed 6 bases at V and 3 bases at J, with 6 bases between. CDR3 length: 11 amino acids. CDR3 nucleotide sequence: TGTGCCAGCAGACGTTACTACGAGCAGTACTTC. It yields the protein CASRRYYEQYF.

V is TRBV6-5 and J is TRBJ1-6; D is perhaps TRBD1 (5 bases). CDR3 length equals 15 residues. Germline assignment: CDR1 MNHEY and CDR2 SVGAGI. V lost 5 bases to trimming and J lost 5 bases, with 13 bases between them. CDR3 in amino acids: CASSGRGLNNSPLHF. In DNA form, the CDR3 reads TGTGCCAGCAGTGGCCGGGGCCTTAATAATTCACCCCTCCACTTT.

The chain uses TRBV6-1 and TRBJ1-5, with D unresolved. This CDR3 region has 12 residues. Per germline, CDR1 MNHNS and CDR2 SASEGT. V gave up 7 bases and J gave up 6 bases, with 10 bases separating them. The CDR3 loop reads CASTDPSQPQHF. CDR3 in DNA: TGTGCCAGCACCGACCCCAGTCAGCCCCAGCATTTT.

In its sample, this clonotype was seen a few times. The chain carries TRBV29-1 and TRBJ2-2; no definite D call. Germline-derived CDR1 and CDR2 are SQVTM and ANQGSEA. This CDR3 has 12 residues. The V gene lost 6 bases and the J gene lost 4 bases, with 9 bases spanning the gap. The chain's CDR3 is CSVVRVTGELFF. The CDR3 nucleotides read TGCAGCGTCGTTCGTGTCACCGGGGAGCTGTTTTTT.

The chain combines TRBV5-6 with TRBJ1-1; D remains ambiguous. V was shortened by 4 bases and J by 0 bases, with 28 bases between the two germline ends. Looked up from germline, CDR1 is SGHDT and CDR2 is YYEEEE. CDR3 length equals 20 residues. This CDR3 is CASSAPGRRFPARMNTEAFF. Here the CDR3 DNA reads TGTGCCAGCAGCGCCCCGGGCAGGAGGTTCCCAGCCCGGATGAACACTGAAGCTTTCTTT.

This clonotype appeared a few times. The gene calls are TRBV18 and TRBJ1-4; the D is unclear. Trimming left V 2 bases short and J 0 bases short, with 7 bases between. The length of the CDR3 is 15 residues. The germline CDR1 and CDR2 sequences are KGHSH and LQKENI. CDR3 residues: CASSPSPATNEKLFF. The CDR3 coding sequence is TGTGCCAGCTCACCATCCCCAGCAACTAATGAAAAACTGTTTTTT.

V is TRBV20-1 and J is TRBJ1-6, with D possibly being TRBD1 (5 bases). The CDR3 has 13 residues. Germline loops: CDR1 DFQATT, CDR2 SNEGSKA (reference sequence). V was shortened by 3 bases and J by 6 bases, with 9 bases between the two germline ends. This chain's CDR3 is CSASGDLNSPLHF. The CDR3 coding sequence is TGCAGTGCTAGTGGGGACCTTAATTCACCCCTCCACTTT.

The CDR3 is CASRPSTTGRPEAFF. The CDR3, as DNA: TGCGCCAGCAGGCCTTCAACGACAGGGAGACCTGAAGCTTTCTTT. The chain employs TRBV4-1 and TRBJ1-1; 7 bases map to TRBD1. Germline CDR1 is MGHRA and CDR2 is YSYEKL. Trimming at V came to 6 bases and at J to 6 bases, leaving 13 bases not matched to a gene. The CDR3 loop spans 15 amino acids.

The chain carries TRBV20-1 and TRBJ1-1; 7 positions agree with TRBD1. Trimming removed 1 base from V and 4 bases from J; junction bases left unmatched: 6. The CDR3 contains 14 residues. The germline gives CDR1 DFQATT, CDR2 SNEGSKA (reference sequence). The CDR3 is CSARATGVFTEAFF. The CDR3 DNA reads as TGCAGTGCTAGAGCTACAGGGGTCTTCACTGAAGCTTTCTTT.

The chain recombines TRBV7-9 with TRBJ2-3; 8 nucleotides match TRBD2. Germline CDR1 and CDR2: SEHNR and FQNEAQ (reference sequence). The CDR3 has 16 residues. Trimming removed 7 bases from V and 5 bases from J; junction bases left unmatched: 14. The DNA of the CDR3 is TGTGCCAGCACCGAACATAAGGGACTAGGTGGAGATACGCAGTATTTT. Translation: CASTEHKGLGGDTQYF.

The CDR3 region has the DNA TGTGCCAGCAGTTTAGCGACAGGGCTCGCCACTGAAGCTTTCTTT. This gives the protein CASSLATGLATEAFF. The chain recombines TRBV6-2 or TRBV6-3 with TRBJ1-1, with TRBD1 matching 7 bases. J lost 4 bases, V lost 4 bases, and 9 bases had no gene match. The germline CDR1 and CDR2 sequences are MNHEY and SVGEGT. The CDR3 consists of 15 residues.